The 26 T cell receptor beta chains below come from one sample, sequenced in a study of T cell responses to AZD1222 COVID-19 vaccine. Sequencing was performed with immunoSEQ multiplex PCR; in TCRdb, only in-frame clones are kept and a portion is missing. The data contain over 140,000 clones, more than 85% of them singletons. The sequencing here drew on peripheral blood, taken 28 days after the second AZD1222 dose. These receptors were obtained from an adult who received the AZD1222 COVID-19 vaccine.

The gene calls are TRBV7-2 and TRBJ2-7; 8 nucleotides align to TRBD1. Germline CDR1 reads SGHTA; CDR2 reads FQGNSA. With 1 base clipped from V and 3 bases from J, the junction kept 5 bases outside the gene matches. The CDR3 runs 15 residues. CDR3 loop: CASSLVAGGNYEQYF. The CDR3 region has the DNA TGTGCCAGCAGCTTAGTCGCAGGGGGCAACTACGAGCAGTACTTC.

The chain recombines TRBV9 with TRBJ2-2; 8 bases line up with TRBD2. With 4 bases clipped from V and 0 bases from J, the junction kept 2 bases outside the gene matches. This CDR3 has 15 residues. Germline V gene data show CDR1 as SGDLS and CDR2 as YYNGEE. CDR3 nucleotide sequence: TGTGCCAGCAGCTTAGCGGGAACGAACACCGGGGAGCTGTTTTTT. Translating gives CASSLAGTNTGELFF.

A few counts support this clone. This chain uses TRBV29-1 with TRBJ1-1; the D gene is possibly TRBD1 (6 bases). CDR1 SQVTM and CDR2 ANQGSEA come from the germline V gene. The CDR3 length is 13 residues. V was cut by 7 bases and J by 1 base, with 13 bases left in between. The CDR3 here is CSARGGGNTEAFF. CDR3 nucleotide sequence: TGCAGCGCGCGGGGAGGGGGGAACACTGAAGCTTTCTTT.

The chain's CDR3 is CASSQDSQGAYIQYF. Written as DNA, the CDR3 is TGTGCCAGCAGCCAAGATTCACAGGGGGCATACATTCAGTACTTC. The V and J genes are TRBV14 and TRBJ2-4; 9 bases fit TRBD1. Germline assignment: CDR1 SGHDN and CDR2 FVKESK. Losses at the gene ends were 0 bases for V and 8 bases for J; bases not matched to a gene: 5. This CDR3 has 15 amino acids.

The chain combines TRBV30 with TRBJ1-1; D ambiguous. The CDR3 contains 16 residues. V lost 0 bases, J lost 6 bases, and 20 bases lay in between. The germline CDR1 and CDR2 sequences are GTSNPN and SVGIG (reference sequence). The CDR3, as DNA: TGTGCCTGGAGTGTCGACCTAAGGACGGGAAACCCTGAAGCTTTCTTT. It is translated as CAWSVDLRTGNPEAFF.

The chain carries TRBV5-1 and TRBJ2-7; 8 nucleotides match TRBD2. CDR1 is SGHRS, CDR2 YFSETQ, per germline. The CDR3 has 14 amino acids. V lost 4 bases and J lost 4; bases outside the gene matches: 7. The CDR3 sequence: CASSVAGIEYEQYF. The CDR3 nucleotides are TGCGCCAGCAGCGTAGCGGGAATAGAGTACGAGCAGTACTTC.

V is TRBV5-1 and J is TRBJ2-5; perhaps TRBD1 as D (6 bases). Germline V lookup: CDR1 SGHRS, CDR2 YFSETQ. This CDR3 contains 13 residues. Trimming stripped 0 bases from V and 5 bases from J, with 8 bases between. The CDR3 DNA is TGCGCCAGCAGCTTGGAGGGGGTTGAGACCCAGTACTTC. It translates to CASSLEGVETQYF.

The V call is TRBV7-9, the J call TRBJ1-2, with a weak D call TRBD1 (5 bases). CDR1 and CDR2 (germline): SEHNR, FQNEAQ (reference sequence). The CDR3 consists of 13 residues. Trimming cost V 5 bases and J 10 bases, with 17 bases left between them. CDR3 protein: CASSAPSGFAYTF. The CDR3 bases are TGTGCCAGCAGCGCCCCCTCAGGGTTTGCCTACACCTTC.

The chain couples TRBV7-9 to TRBJ1-6; D not resolved. The CDR3 is made up of 17 amino acids. Germline CDR1 is SEHNR and CDR2 is FQNEAQ (reference sequence). With 4 bases removed from V and 3 bases from J, the gap between germline ends came to 16 bases. The CDR3 loop reads CASSSDAAAIYNSPLHF. Here the CDR3 DNA reads TGTGCCAGCAGCTCTGACGCCGCAGCGATCTATAATTCACCCCTCCACTTT.

This clone was recorded once. This chain joins TRBV27 and TRBJ1-5; D gene unclear. Germline lookup yields CDR1 MNHEY and CDR2 SMNVEV (reference sequence). V was cut by 7 bases and J by 3 bases, with 16 bases left in between. CDR3 length: 15 amino acids. CDR3 in amino acids: CASKPQQPPNQPQHF. The CDR3 coding sequence is TGTGCCAGCAAACCTCAACAACCCCCCAATCAGCCCCAGCATTTT.

The chain employs TRBV27 and TRBJ1-2; D not certain. Per germline, CDR1 MNHEY and CDR2 SMNVEV (reference sequence). This CDR3 contains 14 residues. Deletions cut 2 bases from V and 4 bases from J, with 11 bases between. The chain's CDR3 is CASSLRRESYGYTF. For the CDR3, the DNA is TGTGCCAGCAGTTTAAGGAGGGAATCCTATGGCTACACCTTC.

The chain recombines TRBV7-9 with TRBJ1-1; TRBD1 aligns across 9 bases. The CDR3 extends over 14 amino acids. V shed 5 bases and J 11 bases; nucleotides not matched to a gene: 12. Germline CDR1 is SEHNR and CDR2 is FQNEAQ (reference sequence). CDR3 sequence: CASSMIGQGKLAFF. The CDR3 DNA sequence: TGTGCCAGCAGCATGATTGGACAGGGGAAGTTGGCTTTCTTT.

Only one count was recorded for this clone. CDR3 coding DNA: TGTGCCAGCAGCCGGGGACAGTTTTCTCCCCTCCACTTT. Translation gives CASSRGQFSPLHF. V gene TRBV5-8 combines with J gene TRBJ1-6, with 7 bases matching TRBD1. Germline assignment: CDR1 SGHTS and CDR2 YDEGEE. The length of the CDR3 is 13 residues. The V and J ends lost 4 bases and 13 bases, in that order; junction bases with no gene match: 8.

The rearrangement links TRBV10-3 to TRBJ1-3; D remains ambiguous. This CDR3 comprises 15 residues. Trimming took off 4 bases at V and 0 bases at J, with 10 bases between the two ends. Germline assignment: CDR1 ENHRY and CDR2 SYGVKD. The CDR3, as DNA: TGTGCCATCAGTGGAGCGATCATCTCTGGAAACACCATATATTTT. Protein product: CAISGAIISGNTIYF.

The chain recombines TRBV9 with TRBJ1-1, with TRBD1 as a possible D gene (5 bases). Germline V lookup: CDR1 SGDLS, CDR2 YYNGEE. The CDR3 is 14 amino acids. The V end was cut by 4 bases, the J end by 1 base, with 11 bases between. The DNA of the CDR3 is TGTGCCAGCAGCATGACAGATGCGAACACTGAAGCTTTCTTT. It translates to CASSMTDANTEAFF.

This sequence joins TRBV30 and TRBJ1-6; tentatively, D is TRBD1 (5 bases). Trimming pared 5 bases from V and 9 bases from J, leaving 11 bases between. The CDR3 covers 12 residues. Germline loops: CDR1 GTSNPN, CDR2 SVGIG (reference sequence). The CDR3 region is CAWGGDRSPLHF. CDR3 nucleotide sequence: TGTGCCTGGGGCGGGGACCGTTCACCCCTCCACTTT.

The chain couples TRBV7-9 to TRBJ1-6; TRBD1 aligns across 8 bases. Germline assignment: CDR1 SEHNR and CDR2 FQNEAQ (reference sequence). The CDR3 extends over 19 amino acids. With V trimmed by 1 base and J by 0 bases, 8 bases remained unmatched. CDR3 sequence: CASSLGRTGSFSYNSPLHF. The CDR3 DNA follows: TGTGCCAGCAGCTTAGGGAGGACAGGGAGTTTCTCCTATAATTCACCCCTCCACTTT.

The genes are TRBV13 and TRBJ2-1; D not resolved. Trimming stripped 1 base from V and 1 base from J, with 11 bases between. There are 16 residues in the CDR3. Looked up from germline, CDR1 is PRHDT and CDR2 is FYEKMQ (reference sequence). The CDR3 here is CASSLAVAQSYNEQFF. The CDR3, as DNA: TGTGCCAGCAGCTTAGCGGTAGCCCAATCCTACAATGAGCAGTTCTTC.

This chain connects TRBV5-1 to TRBJ1-1, with 9 positions matching TRBD1. CDR3 size: 15 residues. Germline loops: CDR1 SGHRS, CDR2 YFSETQ. V was clipped by 4 bases and J by 0 bases; unmatched bases: 4. CDR3 protein: CASSANRGLNTEAFF. For the CDR3, the DNA is TGCGCCAGCAGCGCGAACAGGGGGCTGAACACTGAAGCTTTCTTT.

The chain uses TRBV2 and TRBJ1-2; D is ambiguous. CDR1 is SNHLY, CDR2 FYNNEI, per germline. The germline V and J ends were trimmed by 8 bases and 4 bases, with 14 bases remaining between them. The CDR3 spans 13 residues. The CDR3 DNA reads TGTGCCAGCCAGAGTGCAGAACTCTATGGCTACACCTTC. Translating gives CASQSAELYGYTF.

The genes are TRBV10-3 and TRBJ2-7; tentatively, D is TRBD1 or TRBD2 (5 bases each). The CDR3 covers 13 residues. Germline lookup yields CDR1 ENHRY and CDR2 SYGVKD. V was shortened by 4 bases and J by 4 bases, with 11 bases between the two germline ends. The CDR3 protein is CAISVSRGYEQYF. For the CDR3, the DNA is TGTGCCATCAGTGTCTCGAGGGGTTACGAGCAGTACTTC.

V usage is TRBV4-1 and J usage is TRBJ2-2; no firm D call. The germline gives CDR1 MGHRA, CDR2 YSYEKL. Trimming shortened V by 4 bases and J by 6 bases, and 6 bases separated the two germline ends. The CDR3 totals 12 residues. Here the CDR3 DNA reads TGCGCCAGCAGCCGGGCGGCCGGGGAGCTGTTTTTT. It encodes CASSRAAGELFF.

The gene calls are TRBV18 and TRBJ1-1; D uncertain. Germline V CDR1 and CDR2: KGHSH, LQKENI. CDR3 size: 12 residues. Trimming took 3 bases from V and 4 from J, leaving 6 bases between them. The CDR3 here is CASSPHGTEAFF. DNA of the CDR3: TGTGCCAGCTCACCGCATGGCACTGAAGCTTTCTTT.

The chain carries TRBV30 and TRBJ2-7, with 9 nucleotides matching TRBD2. Trimming cost V 5 bases and J 3 bases; bases outside gene matches: 5. The V gene's germline CDR1 is GTSNPN and CDR2 SVGIG (reference sequence). The CDR3 consists of 13 residues. The CDR3 region is CAWEREAGYEQYF. The CDR3 region has the DNA TGTGCCTGGGAGCGGGAGGCAGGCTACGAGCAGTACTTC.

This chain connects TRBV5-1 to TRBJ2-2; TRBD1 agrees at 7 bases. Germline V gene sequence: CDR1 SGHRS, CDR2 YFSETQ. The junction had 6 bases not matched to a gene; V was cut back by 2 bases and J by 2 bases. The CDR3 is made up of 16 amino acids. This CDR3 reads CASSFGTASNTGELFF. The CDR3 DNA reads TGCGCCAGCAGCTTTGGGACAGCCTCCAACACCGGGGAGCTGTTTTTT.

The genes are TRBV6-1 and TRBJ2-7, with 9 bases fitting TRBD1. This CDR3 spans 15 amino acids. V gave up 2 bases and J gave up 2 bases; unmatched junction bases: 4. Germline V gene lookup returns CDR1 MNHNS and CDR2 SASEGT. The CDR3 sequence is CASSELRTGAYEQYF. The CDR3 bases are TGTGCCAGCAGTGAATTGAGGACAGGGGCCTACGAGCAGTACTTC.